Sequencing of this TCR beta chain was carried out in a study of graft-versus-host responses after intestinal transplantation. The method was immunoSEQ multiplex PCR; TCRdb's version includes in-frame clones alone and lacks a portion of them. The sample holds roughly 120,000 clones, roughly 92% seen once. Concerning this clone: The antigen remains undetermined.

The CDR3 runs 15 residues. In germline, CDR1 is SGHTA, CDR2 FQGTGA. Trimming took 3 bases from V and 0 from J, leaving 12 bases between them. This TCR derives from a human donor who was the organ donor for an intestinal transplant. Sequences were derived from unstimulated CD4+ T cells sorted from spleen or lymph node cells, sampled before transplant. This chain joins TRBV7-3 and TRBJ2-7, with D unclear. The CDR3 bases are TGTGCCAGCAGCTTGGTGGACGGGCGCTCCTACGAGCAGTACTTC. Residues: CASSLVDGRSYEQYF.